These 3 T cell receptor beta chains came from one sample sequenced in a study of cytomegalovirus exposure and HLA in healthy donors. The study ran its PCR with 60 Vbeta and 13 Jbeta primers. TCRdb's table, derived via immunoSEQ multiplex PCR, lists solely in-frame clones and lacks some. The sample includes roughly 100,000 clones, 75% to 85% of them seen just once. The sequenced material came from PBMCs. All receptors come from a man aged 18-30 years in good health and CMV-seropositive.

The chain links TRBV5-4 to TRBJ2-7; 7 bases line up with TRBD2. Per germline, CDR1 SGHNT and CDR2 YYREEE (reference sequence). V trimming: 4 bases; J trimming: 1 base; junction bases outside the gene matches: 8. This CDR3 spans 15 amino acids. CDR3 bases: TGTGCCAGCAGCCGGGGGGACGAGGTGTCCTACGAGCAGTACTTC. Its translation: CASSRGDEVSYEQYF.

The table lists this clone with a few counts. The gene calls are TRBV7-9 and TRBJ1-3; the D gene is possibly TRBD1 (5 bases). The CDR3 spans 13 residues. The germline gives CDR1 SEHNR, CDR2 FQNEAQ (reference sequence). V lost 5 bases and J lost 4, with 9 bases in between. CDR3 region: CASSQRGGNTIYF. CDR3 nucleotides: TGTGCCAGCAGCCAACGGGGGGGAAACACCATATATTTT.

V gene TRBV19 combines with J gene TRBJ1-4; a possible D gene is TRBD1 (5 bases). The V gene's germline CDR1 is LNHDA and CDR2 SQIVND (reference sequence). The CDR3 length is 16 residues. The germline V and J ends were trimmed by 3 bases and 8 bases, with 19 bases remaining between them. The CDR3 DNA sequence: TGTGCCAGTAGTATTGTGTCAGGGCGAAGGGGCGAAAAACTGTTTTTT. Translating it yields CASSIVSGRRGEKLFF.